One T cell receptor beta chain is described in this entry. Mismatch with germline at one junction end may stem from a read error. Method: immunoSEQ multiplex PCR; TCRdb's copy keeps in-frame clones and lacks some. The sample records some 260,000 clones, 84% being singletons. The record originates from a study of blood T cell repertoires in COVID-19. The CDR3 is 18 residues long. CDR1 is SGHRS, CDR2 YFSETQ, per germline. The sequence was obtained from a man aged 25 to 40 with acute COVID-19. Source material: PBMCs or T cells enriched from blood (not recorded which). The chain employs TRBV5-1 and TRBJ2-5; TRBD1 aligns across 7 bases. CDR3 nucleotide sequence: TGTGCCAGCAGCTTGGGGGCCCTCAACACAGGGGTACCTAGGACCCAGTACTTC. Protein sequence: CASSLGALNTGVPRTQYF.